This T cell receptor beta chain is from a study of OX40 agonist ivuxolimab in advanced cancers. Across the whole study: The dose-escalation group included hepatocellular carcinoma, melanoma, renal cell carcinoma and head and neck cancer.

Profiling relied on immunoSEQ multiplex PCR, and the TCRdb table lists in-frame clones only, not all of them. The data hold about 80,000 clones, with 80% to 90% observed a single time. Germline values: CDR1 WNHNN, CDR2 SYGVQD (reference sequence). This CDR3 is 13 amino acids long. The V and J ends lost 5 bases and 3 bases respectively, with 8 bases between them. This clonotype originated in an adult with an advanced solid tumor such as melanoma, head and neck, liver or kidney cancer. The sequences come from CD4+ or CD8+ T cells sorted from blood, collected in a trial of the OX40 agonist ivuxolimab. The V call is TRBV10-1, the J call TRBJ1-3; no definite D call. The CDR3, as DNA: TGCGCCAGCAGTAAAGGGAATGGAAACACCATATATTTT. Its translation is CASSKGNGNTIYF.